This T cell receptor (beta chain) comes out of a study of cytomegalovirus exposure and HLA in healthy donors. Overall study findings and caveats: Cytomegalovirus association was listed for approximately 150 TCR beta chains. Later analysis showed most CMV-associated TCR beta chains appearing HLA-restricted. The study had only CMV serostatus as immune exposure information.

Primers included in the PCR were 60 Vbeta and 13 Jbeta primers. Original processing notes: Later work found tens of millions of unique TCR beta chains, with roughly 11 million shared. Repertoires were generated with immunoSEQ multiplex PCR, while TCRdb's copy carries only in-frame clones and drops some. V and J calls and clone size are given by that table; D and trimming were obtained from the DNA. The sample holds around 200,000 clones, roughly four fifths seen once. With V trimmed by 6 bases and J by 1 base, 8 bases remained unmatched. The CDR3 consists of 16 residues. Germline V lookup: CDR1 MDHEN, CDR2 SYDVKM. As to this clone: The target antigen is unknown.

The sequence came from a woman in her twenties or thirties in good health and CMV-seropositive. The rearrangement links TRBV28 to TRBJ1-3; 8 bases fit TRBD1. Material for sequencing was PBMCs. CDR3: CASRPRQGYSGNTIYF. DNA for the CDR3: TGTGCCAGCAGGCCAAGACAGGGGTATTCTGGAAACACCATATATTTT.